The rows below give T cell receptor beta chains drawn from one sample of a study of cytomegalovirus exposure and HLA in healthy donors. Method: immunoSEQ multiplex PCR; TCRdb's copy keeps in-frame clones and lacks some. Of some 160,000 clones listed, roughly two thirds are singletons. Sequencing was performed on PBMCs. The source is a woman in her late teens or twenties in good health and CMV-seropositive. Each CDR3 is given with its conserved first and last residue. A D gene is named only where the DNA matches it firmly. Clone size, where shown, is once, few, many, or a class for clones that have expanded.

size: -
D: -
V: TRBV19
J: TRBJ2-3
CDR3: CASSIDKLGDTDTQYF
DNA: TGTGCCAGTAGTATAGATAAACTAGGCGACACAGATACGCAGTATTTT

size: few
D: -
V: TRBV5-1
J: TRBJ1-3
CDR3: CASSASPGTGNTIYF
DNA: TGCGCCAGCAGCGCCTCGCCAGGGACTGGAAACACCATATATTTT

size: -
D: -
V: TRBV4-3
J: TRBJ1-1
CDR3: CASSQARYTEAFF
DNA: TGCGCCAGCAGCCAAGCCCGGTACACTGAAGCTTTCTTT

size: -
D: -
V: TRBV6-6
J: TRBJ1-5
CDR3: CASSYSSGLDQPQHF
DNA: TGTGCCAGCAGTTACTCTTCCGGGTTGGATCAGCCCCAGCATTTT

size: -
D: -
V: TRBV10-3
J: TRBJ2-5
CDR3: CATTPGDQETQYF
DNA: TGTGCCACTACCCCGGGAGACCAAGAGACCCAGTACTTC

size: -
D: TRBD1
V: TRBV18
J: TRBJ1-5
CDR3: CASSLTTGRSNQPQHF
DNA: TGTGCCAGCTCACTGACGACAGGGCGTAGCAATCAGCCCCAGCATTTT

size: -
D: TRBD2
V: TRBV4-1
J: TRBJ2-5
CDR3: CASSQERASGDPVGTQYF
DNA: TGCGCCAGCAGCCAAGAAAGGGCTAGCGGGGACCCGGTAGGGACCCAGTACTTC

size: -
D: -
V: TRBV5-1
J: TRBJ1-6
CDR3: CASSLDWTTYNSPLHF
DNA: TGCGCCAGCAGCTTGGACTGGACTACTTATAATTCACCCCTCCACTTT

size: -
D: -
V: TRBV30
J: TRBJ1-5
CDR3: CAWSVGRGRHQPQHF
DNA: TGTGCCTGGAGTGTAGGCAGAGGGCGACATCAGCCCCAGCATTTT

size: -
D: -
V: TRBV5-1
J: TRBJ1-5
CDR3: CASSLDGDNQPQHF
DNA: TGCGCCAGCAGCTTGGACGGTGACAATCAGCCCCAGCATTTT

size: few
D: -
V: TRBV7-9
J: TRBJ2-7
CDR3: CASSQLQGTEQYF
DNA: TGTGCCAGCAGCCAACTCCAGGGTACCGAGCAGTACTTC

size: -
D: -
V: TRBV30
J: TRBJ1-1
CDR3: CAWSGRTEAFF
DNA: TGTGCCTGGAGTGGTCGCACTGAAGCTTTCTTT

size: -
D: -
V: TRBV5-6
J: TRBJ2-3
CDR3: CASSLNFRALTDTQYF
DNA: TGTGCCAGCAGCTTGAACTTCCGCGCTCTCACAGATACGCAGTATTTT

size: -
D: TRBD2
V: TRBV9
J: TRBJ2-7
CDR3: CASSVVGGGFYEQYF
DNA: TGTGCCAGCAGCGTAGTTGGGGGGGGGTTCTACGAGCAGTACTTC

size: -
D: -
V: TRBV7-9
J: TRBJ2-7
CDR3: CASSSIRGAPYEQYF
DNA: TGTGCCAGCAGCTCAATACGGGGGGCCCCCTACGAGCAGTACTTC

size: -
D: -
V: TRBV9
J: TRBJ2-3
CDR3: CASSQWAPTQYF
DNA: TGTGCCAGCAGCCAGTGGGCCCCTACGCAGTATTTT

size: -
D: TRBD1
V: TRBV29-1
J: TRBJ2-7
CDR3: CSVAGQGIYEQYF
DNA: TGCAGCGTTGCGGGACAGGGCATTTACGAGCAGTACTTC